The next 23 T cell receptor beta chains were all read from a single sample in a study of T-cell reconstitution after alpha-beta-depleted transplantation in children (dated by TCRdb to the mid-2010s). The method behind the library was PCR. The sample was run on an Illumina HiSeq 2500. To normalize quantification of the TCRbeta repertoire, the TCR libraries were built with molecular barcoding that relied on unique molecular identifiers. The raw public data were reprocessed by TCRdb itself: fastp quality trimming at Q25, MiXCR clonotype calling, in-frame beta chains only. When rows share a CDR3 protein, they turn into one entry using the most common DNA and genes. Recorded for this sample are around 480,000 distinct CDR3 sequences; 30% to 35% of them occurred a single time. 2% to 3% of the sample belongs to the ten largest clones. The source was PBMCs from the stem cell graft donor, collected from the stem cell graft. These receptors were taken from a human donor who donated a stem cell graft to a child with aplastic anemia.

This clonotype appeared once. The chain combines TRBV19 with TRBJ2-1, with 7 bases that match TRBD1. The CDR3 is made up of 15 amino acids. Trimming at V came to 5 bases and at J to 2 bases, leaving 6 bases not matched to a gene. Germline loops: CDR1 LNHDA, CDR2 SQIVND (reference sequence). DNA of the CDR3: TGTGCCAGTAGTGACGGGACAGACGCCTACAATGAGCAGTTCTTC. Protein sequence: CASSDGTDAYNEQFF.

This sequence joins TRBV29-1 and TRBJ2-3; a weak D match, TRBD2 (5 bases). CDR3 length: 15 amino acids. Germline CDR1 is SQVTM and CDR2 is ANQGSEA. The V and J ends lost 7 bases and 5 bases respectively, with 22 bases between them. The CDR3 loop is CSAVRGSRAGDTQYF. In DNA, the CDR3 is TGCAGCGCCGTACGGGGAAGTCGGGCTGGAGATACGCAGTATTTT.

The chain carries TRBV5-1 and TRBJ2-7, with D perhaps matching TRBD2 (6 bases). The CDR3 extends over 14 amino acids. Germline assignment: CDR1 SGHRS and CDR2 YFSETQ. Trimming removed 1 base at V and 0 bases at J, with 8 bases between. The CDR3 DNA reads as TGCGCCAGCAGCTTGTGGACTAACTCCTACGAGCAGTACTTC. Encoded protein: CASSLWTNSYEQYF.

This chain uses TRBV5-4 with TRBJ1-2, with D maybe TRBD1 (5 bases). V lost 1 base and J 3 bases, leaving 13 bases between the germline ends. Germline lookup yields CDR1 SGHNT and CDR2 YYREEE (reference sequence). The CDR3 is 15 residues long. CDR3 sequence reads: CASSLTGTSYYGYTF. CDR3 DNA sequence: TGTGCCAGCAGCTTGACGGGGACGTCCTACTATGGCTACACCTTC.

This clonotype was detected only a few times. The V call is TRBV20-1, the J call TRBJ2-7; D gene ambiguous. CDR1 and CDR2 (germline): DFQATT, SNEGSKA (reference sequence). This CDR3 comprises 12 residues. V lost 0 bases and J 6 bases, leaving 9 bases between the germline ends. The CDR3 region has the DNA TGCAGTGCTAGAGAGGACGATCCCGAGCAGTACTTC. Protein: CSAREDDPEQYF.

This clonotype was picked up a small number of times. This chain connects TRBV6-1 to TRBJ1-5; D possibly corresponds to TRBD1 (5 bases). The CDR3 consists of 15 residues. Germline CDR1 MNHNS, CDR2 SASEGT. Trimming shortened V by 7 bases and J by 3 bases, and 16 bases separated the two germline ends. The CDR3 here is CASTREATINQPQHF. CDR3 DNA sequence: TGTGCCAGCACCAGGGAGGCAACGATCAATCAGCCCCAGCATTTT.

The V and J genes are TRBV7-2 and TRBJ2-7; no definite D call. The germline V gene has CDR1 SGHTA and CDR2 FQGNSA. Trimming pared 1 base from V and 1 base from J, leaving 11 bases between. The CDR3 is made up of 15 amino acids. The CDR3 sequence: CASSLEGWSSYEQYV. The CDR3 DNA is TGTGCCAGCAGCTTAGAGGGATGGAGTTCCTACGAGCAGTACGTC.

The V gene is TRBV28, the J gene TRBJ2-3, with D unresolved. Germline lookup yields CDR1 MDHEN and CDR2 SYDVKM. V was shortened by 5 bases and J by 6 bases, with 18 bases between the two germline ends. CDR3 length: 15 residues. CDR3 amino acids: CASSPQTRASDTQYF. CDR3 bases: TGTGCCAGCAGTCCGCAGACCCGGGCCTCCGATACGCAGTATTTT.

The genes are TRBV20-1 and TRBJ1-1; D remains unclear. Trimming stripped 6 bases from V and 6 bases from J, with 23 bases between. This CDR3 region has 15 residues. Germline CDR1 DFQATT, CDR2 SNEGSKA (reference sequence). In DNA form, the CDR3 reads TGCAGTGCCTTCGACCCGCGGCGAGAGGGAGCTGAAGCTTTCTTT. It encodes CSAFDPRREGAEAFF.

The chain joins TRBV5-4 to TRBJ2-5, with 12 bases aligning to TRBD2. The J segment lost 5 bases and the V segment lost 4 bases, leaving 9 bases of the junction unmatched. This CDR3 is 16 amino acids long. Looked up from germline, CDR1 is SGHNT and CDR2 is YYREEE (reference sequence). The CDR3 loop is CASSALLAGGWETQYF. The CDR3 DNA reads TGTGCCAGCAGCGCATTACTAGCGGGAGGCTGGGAGACCCAGTACTTC. The full variable domain, with the rest looked up from reference TRBV5-4 and TRBJ2-5, is ETGVTQSPTHLIKTRGQQVTLRCSSQSGHNTVSWYQQALGQGPQFIFQYYREEENGRGNFPPRFSGLQFPNYSSELNVNALELDDSALYLCASSALLAGGWETQYFGPGTRLLVL.

The CDR3 DNA is TGTGCCAGCAGTCGCGGGAGGGCCTATGAGCAGTTCTTC. Its protein is CASSRGRAYEQFF. The rearrangement joins TRBV12-3 or TRBV12-4 to TRBJ2-1; 9 bases line up with TRBD2. V lost 5 bases, J lost 8 bases, and 4 bases stayed unmatched. This CDR3 has 13 amino acids.

The chain carries TRBV12-3 or TRBV12-4 and TRBJ2-3; D remains unclear. Trimming left V 5 bases short and J 11 bases short, with 11 bases between. This CDR3 has 11 residues. This chain's CDR3 is CASSPRIRQYF. The CDR3, as DNA: TGTGCCAGCAGTCCCCGGATCAGGCAGTATTTT.

This rearrangement joins TRBV6-2 or TRBV6-3 to TRBJ2-7; 8 bases agree with TRBD1. CDR3 length equals 15 residues. Trimming cost V 6 bases and J 3 bases; bases outside gene matches: 10. Per germline, CDR1 MNHEY and CDR2 SVGEGT. The CDR3 DNA reads TGTGCCAGCAGCCAATTGGGACAGGATTACTACGAGCAGTACTTC. Translation gives CASSQLGQDYYEQYF.

The rearrangement links TRBV5-8 to TRBJ2-1; TRBD1 matches at 10 bases. The germline V gene has CDR1 SGHTS and CDR2 YDEGEE. V lost 4 bases to trimming and J lost 3 bases; unmatched junction nucleotides: 4. This CDR3 has 15 residues. CDR3 protein: CASSDGQGDYNEQFF. DNA for the CDR3: TGTGCCAGCAGCGATGGACAGGGGGACTACAATGAGCAGTTCTTC.

The rearrangement uses TRBV20-1 and TRBJ2-7; 12 bases align to TRBD2. This CDR3 is 15 amino acids long. Per the germline V gene, CDR1 is DFQATT and CDR2 is SNEGSKA (reference sequence). The V segment lost 6 bases and the J segment 6 bases; nucleotides outside the gene matches: 12. The CDR3, as DNA: TGCAGTGCAGCTAGCGGGAGGGCCTTGGGCGGCGAGCAGTACTTC. Translating it yields CSAASGRALGGEQYF.

This clonotype came up once. V is TRBV19 and J is TRBJ2-1; TRBD2 might be the D (6 bases). The germline V gene encodes CDR1 LNHDA and CDR2 SQIVND (reference sequence). The CDR3 is 19 residues long. The germline V and J ends were trimmed by 5 bases and 1 base, with 24 bases remaining between them. CDR3 amino acids: CASSPLILGGMQSYNEQFF. CDR3 DNA sequence: TGTGCCAGTAGTCCCTTAATCTTGGGCGGGATGCAATCCTACAATGAGCAGTTCTTC.

V usage is TRBV10-2 and J usage is TRBJ2-1, with D possibly matching TRBD2 (6 bases). Germline values: CDR1 WSHSY, CDR2 SAAADI. Trimming stripped 3 bases from V and 6 bases from J, with 9 bases between. This CDR3 comprises 13 residues. In nucleotides, the CDR3 is TGCGCCAGCAGTGATCGACTAGTCAATGAGCAGTTCTTC. Protein sequence: CASSDRLVNEQFF.

This chain joins TRBV12-3 or TRBV12-4 and TRBJ2-2; possible D gene TRBD2, 6 bases. The CDR3 has 16 amino acids. V was pared by 2 bases and J by 6 bases, with 16 bases between. CDR3: CASSLQVGGRAGELFF. CDR3 sequence (DNA): TGTGCCAGCAGTTTACAAGTGGGAGGAAGGGCCGGGGAGCTGTTTTTT.

For this clonotype: An end of the junction differs from the germline gene, which may be a read error. The chain is built from TRBV5-4 and TRBJ2-5; D is unresolved. The CDR3 covers 13 residues. Germline assignment: CDR1 SGHNT and CDR2 YYREEE (reference sequence). For the CDR3, the DNA is TGTGCCAGCAGCTTTCCGAATCGAGAGGCCCAGTACTTC. This codes for CASSFPNREAQYF.

This clonotype showed up just a few times. The chain employs TRBV4-3 and TRBJ2-7; TRBD1 or TRBD2 may be the D gene (5 bases each). This CDR3 has 13 residues. From germline, CDR1 is LGHNA and CDR2 YSLEER. The V end was cut by 4 bases, the J end by 3 bases, with 10 bases between. The CDR3 is CASSLQDFYEQYV. CDR3 sequence (DNA): TGCGCCAGCAGCCTACAGGACTTCTACGAGCAGTACGTC.

There are a few counts of this clonotype. This chain uses TRBV12-3 or TRBV12-4 with TRBJ2-2, with 8 bases fitting TRBD2. V shed 10 bases and J 2 bases; nucleotides not matched to a gene: 9. CDR3 length: 15 amino acids. CDR3 DNA sequence: TGTGCCATCAAAGGACTAGCAGAAAACACCGGGGAGCTGTTTTTT. This translates into CAIKGLAENTGELFF.

The chain has TRBV18 and TRBJ1-5; unclear D gene. The CDR3 contains 14 residues. Per germline, CDR1 KGHSH and CDR2 LQKENI. Deletions cut 3 bases from V and 2 bases from J, with 8 bases between. The CDR3 here is CASSPELGNQPQHF. The CDR3 DNA follows: TGTGCCAGCTCACCTGAGTTAGGCAATCAGCCCCAGCATTTT.

This clonotype was seen a few times. The chain is built from TRBV7-9 and TRBJ1-1, with TRBD1 identical over 8 bases. The CDR3 contains 17 residues. The J segment lost 1 base and the V segment lost 5 bases, leaving 12 bases of the junction unmatched. CDR1 and CDR2 (germline): SEHNR, FQNEAQ (reference sequence). The CDR3 region is CASSPTFWTGRNTEAFF. CDR3 bases: TGTGCCAGCAGCCCTACCTTTTGGACAGGGCGGAACACTGAAGCTTTCTTT. The full variable domain, rest sourced from reference TRBV7-9 and TRBJ1-1, is DTGVSQNPRHKITKRGQNVTFRCDPISEHNRLYWYRQTLGQGPEFLTYFQNEAQLEKSRLLSDRFSAERPKGSFSTLEIQRTEQGDSAMYLCASSPTFWTGRNTEAFFGQGTRLTVV.